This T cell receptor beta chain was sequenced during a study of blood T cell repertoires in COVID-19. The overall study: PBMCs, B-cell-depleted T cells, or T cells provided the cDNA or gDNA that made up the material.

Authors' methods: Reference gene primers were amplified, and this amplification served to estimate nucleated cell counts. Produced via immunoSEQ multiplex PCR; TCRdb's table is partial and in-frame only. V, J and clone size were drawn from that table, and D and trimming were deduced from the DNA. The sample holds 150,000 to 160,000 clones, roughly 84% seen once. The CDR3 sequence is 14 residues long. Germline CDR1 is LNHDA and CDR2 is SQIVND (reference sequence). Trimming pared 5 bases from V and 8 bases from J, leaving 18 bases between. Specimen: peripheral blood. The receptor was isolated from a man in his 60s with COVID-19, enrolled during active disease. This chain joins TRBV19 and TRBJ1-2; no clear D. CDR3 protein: CASSLREMAYGYTF. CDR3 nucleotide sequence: TGTGCCAGTAGTCTGAGGGAGATGGCATACGGCTACACCTTC. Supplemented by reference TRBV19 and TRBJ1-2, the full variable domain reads DGGITQSPKYLFRKEGQNVTLSCEQNLNHDAMYWYRQDPGQGLRLIYYSQIVNDFQKGDIAEGYSVSREKKESFPLTVTSAQKNPTAFYLCASSLREMAYGYTFGSGTRLTVV.